This T cell receptor beta chain was observed in a study of T-cell reconstitution after alpha-beta-depleted transplantation in children. Study conclusions and caveats: When one year had passed after transplant, most T-cell counts and diversity came from newly produced T cells.

Turning to this clonotype: The antigen is undetermined.

The TCRbeta library incorporated unique molecular identifiers. One entry per CDR3 protein, called by TCRdb with MiXCR from the PCR reads. Of 500,000 to 650,000 distinct CDR3 sequences in the sample, over 9.5% are singletons; the top ten hold 12% to 15%. V was shortened by 3 bases and J by 2 bases, with 4 bases between the two germline ends. Germline loops: CDR1 SQVTM, CDR2 ANQGSEA. The CDR3 runs 11 residues. Sequenced material: PBMCs, mostly from graft donor cells, taken 180 days after TCRalphabeta/CD19-depleted stem cell transplant. The chain has TRBV29-1 and TRBJ1-2; the D is unclear. This receptor was obtained from a female patient aged 2-15 years who had a stem cell transplant for aplastic anemia, so the T cells may come from the graft donor. The CDR3 spells CSVEGNYGYTF. CDR3 in DNA: TGCAGCGTTGAGGGCAACTATGGCTACACCTTC.